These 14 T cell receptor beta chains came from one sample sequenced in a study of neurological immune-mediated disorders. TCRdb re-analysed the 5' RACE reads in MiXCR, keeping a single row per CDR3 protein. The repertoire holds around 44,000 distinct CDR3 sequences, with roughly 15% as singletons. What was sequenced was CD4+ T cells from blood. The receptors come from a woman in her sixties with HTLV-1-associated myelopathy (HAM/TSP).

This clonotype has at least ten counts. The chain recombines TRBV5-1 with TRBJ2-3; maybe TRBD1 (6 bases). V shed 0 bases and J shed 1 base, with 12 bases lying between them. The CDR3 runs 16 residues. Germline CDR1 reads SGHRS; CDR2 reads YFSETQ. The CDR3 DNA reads TGCGCCAGCAGCTTGGAGGTTCCAGGGGGCACAGATACGCAGTATTTT. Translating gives CASSLEVPGGTDTQYF.

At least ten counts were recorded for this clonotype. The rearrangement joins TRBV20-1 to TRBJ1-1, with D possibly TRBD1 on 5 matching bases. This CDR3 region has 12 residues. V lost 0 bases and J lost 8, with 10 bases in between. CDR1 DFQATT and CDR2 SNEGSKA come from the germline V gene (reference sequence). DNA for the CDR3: TGCAGTGCTAGAGATCACGCAGGGGAAGCTTTCTTT. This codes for CSARDHAGEAFF.

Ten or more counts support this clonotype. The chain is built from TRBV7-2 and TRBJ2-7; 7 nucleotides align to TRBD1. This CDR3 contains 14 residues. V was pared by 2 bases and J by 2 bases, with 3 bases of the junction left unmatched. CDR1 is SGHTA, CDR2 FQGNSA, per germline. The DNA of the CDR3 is TGTGCCAGCAGCTTACGACAGGGACCCTACGAGCAGTACTTC. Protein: CASSLRQGPYEQYF. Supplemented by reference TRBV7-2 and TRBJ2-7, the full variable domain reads GAGVSQSPSNKVTEKGKDVELRCDPISGHTALYWYRQSLGQGLEFLIYFQGNSAPDKSGLPSDRFSAERTGGSVSTLTIQRTQQEDSAVYLCASSLRQGPYEQYFGPGTRLTVT.

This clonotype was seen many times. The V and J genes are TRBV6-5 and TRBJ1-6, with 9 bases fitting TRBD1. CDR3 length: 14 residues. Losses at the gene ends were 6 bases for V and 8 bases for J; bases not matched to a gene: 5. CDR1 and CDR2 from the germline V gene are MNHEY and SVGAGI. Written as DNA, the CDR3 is TGTGCCAGCAGAGGGGACAGGGACTATTCACCCCTCCACTTT. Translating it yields CASRGDRDYSPLHF.

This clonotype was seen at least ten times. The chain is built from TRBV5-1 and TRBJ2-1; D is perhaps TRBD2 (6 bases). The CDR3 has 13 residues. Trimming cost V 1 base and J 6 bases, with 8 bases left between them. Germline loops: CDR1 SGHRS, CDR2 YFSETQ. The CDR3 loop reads CASSLTSLNEQFF. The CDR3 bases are TGCGCCAGCAGCTTGACTAGCCTCAATGAGCAGTTCTTC.

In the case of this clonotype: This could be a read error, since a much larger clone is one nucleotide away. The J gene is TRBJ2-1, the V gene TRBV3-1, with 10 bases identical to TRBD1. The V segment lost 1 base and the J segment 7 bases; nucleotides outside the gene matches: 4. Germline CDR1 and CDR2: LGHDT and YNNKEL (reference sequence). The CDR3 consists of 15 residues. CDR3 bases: TGTGCCAGCAGCCAAGTAGGGACAGGGGAGAATGAGCAGTTCTTC. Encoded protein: CASSQVGTGENEQFF.

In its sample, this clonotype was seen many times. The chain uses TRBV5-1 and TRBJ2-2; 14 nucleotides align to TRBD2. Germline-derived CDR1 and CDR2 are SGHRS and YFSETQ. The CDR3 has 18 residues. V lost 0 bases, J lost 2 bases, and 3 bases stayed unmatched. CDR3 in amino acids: CASSLDGLAGGNTGELFF. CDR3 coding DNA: TGCGCCAGCAGCTTGGATGGACTAGCGGGGGGAAACACCGGGGAGCTGTTTTTT. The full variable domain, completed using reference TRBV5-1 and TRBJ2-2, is KAGVTQTPRYLIKTRGQQVTLSCSPISGHRSVSWYQQTPGQGLQFLFEYFSETQRNKGNFPGRFSGRQFSNSRSEMNVSTLELGDSALYLCASSLDGLAGGNTGELFFGEGSRLTVL.

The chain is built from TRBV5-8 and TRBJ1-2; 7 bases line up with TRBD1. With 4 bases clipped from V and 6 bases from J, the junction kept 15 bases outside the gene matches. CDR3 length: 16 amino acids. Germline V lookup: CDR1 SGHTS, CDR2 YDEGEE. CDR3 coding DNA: TGTGCCAGCAGCCCTGCGCTGACAGGGAACGACAATGGCTACACCTTC. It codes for CASSPALTGNDNGYTF.

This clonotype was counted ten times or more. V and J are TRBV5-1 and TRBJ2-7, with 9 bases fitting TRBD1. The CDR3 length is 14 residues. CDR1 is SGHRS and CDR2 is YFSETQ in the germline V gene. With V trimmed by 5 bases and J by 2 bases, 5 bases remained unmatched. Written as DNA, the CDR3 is TGCGCCAGCAGGGGACAGGGCCTGACCTACGAGCAGTACTTC. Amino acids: CASRGQGLTYEQYF.

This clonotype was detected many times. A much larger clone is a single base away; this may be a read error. In DNA, the CDR3 is TGCGCCAGCAGCTTCCAAGAGACCCAGTACTTC. Amino acid sequence: CASSFQETQYF. The chain uses TRBV5-1 and TRBJ2-5; D remains unclear. Germline V CDR1 and CDR2: SGHRS, YFSETQ. This CDR3 region has 11 residues. Trimming cost V 2 bases and J 1 base, with 0 bases left between them. The full variable domain, rest sourced from reference TRBV5-1 and TRBJ2-5, is KAGVTQTPRYLIKTRGQQVTLSCSPISGHRSVSWYQQTPGQGLQFLFEYFSETQRNKGNFPGRFSGRQFSNSRSEMNVSTLELGDSALYLCASSFQETQYFGPGTRLLVL.

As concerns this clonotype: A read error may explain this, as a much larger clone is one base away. CDR3 in amino acids: CASIRGDDIRTDTQYF. CDR3 DNA: TGCGCCAGCATAAGAGGGGATGATATAAGAACAGATACGCAGTATTTT. The genes are TRBV10-2 and TRBJ2-3, with D perhaps TRBD1 or TRBD2 (5 bases each). V lost 7 bases and J 3 bases, leaving 20 bases between the germline ends. The CDR3 is 16 residues long. Germline V gene lookup returns CDR1 WSHSY and CDR2 SAAADI.

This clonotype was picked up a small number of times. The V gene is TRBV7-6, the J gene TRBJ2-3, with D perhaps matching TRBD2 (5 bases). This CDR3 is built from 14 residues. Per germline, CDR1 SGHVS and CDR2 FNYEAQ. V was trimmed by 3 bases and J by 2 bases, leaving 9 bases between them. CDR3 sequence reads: CASSLRATTDTQYF. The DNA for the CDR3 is TGTGCCAGCAGCTTGAGGGCTACCACAGATACGCAGTATTTT.

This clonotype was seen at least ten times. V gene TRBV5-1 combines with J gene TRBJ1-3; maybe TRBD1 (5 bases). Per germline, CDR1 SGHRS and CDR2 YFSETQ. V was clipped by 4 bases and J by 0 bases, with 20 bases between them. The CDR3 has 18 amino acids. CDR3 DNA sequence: TGCGCCAGCAGCCCGGAGGCAGGGTGGACCAGCTCTGGAAACACCATATATTTT. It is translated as CASSPEAGWTSSGNTIYF.

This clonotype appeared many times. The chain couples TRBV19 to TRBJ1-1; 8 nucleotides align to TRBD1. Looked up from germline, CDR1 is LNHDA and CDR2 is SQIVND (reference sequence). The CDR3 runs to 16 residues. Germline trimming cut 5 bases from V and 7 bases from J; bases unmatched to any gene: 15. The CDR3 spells CASSAGGPGQAYEAFF. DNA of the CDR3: TGTGCCAGTAGTGCAGGCGGGCCGGGACAGGCCTATGAAGCTTTCTTT. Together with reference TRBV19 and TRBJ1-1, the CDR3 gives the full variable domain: DGGITQSPKYLFRKEGQNVTLSCEQNLNHDAMYWYRQDPGQGLRLIYYSQIVNDFQKGDIAEGYSVSREKKESFPLTVTSAQKNPTAFYLCASSAGGPGQAYEAFFGQGTRLTVV.